This T cell receptor (beta chain) was captured in a study of T cell repertoires in aging, cancer and after chemotherapy. Overall study context: Repeat sampling of healthy donors over several months to years showed clear clonal overlap. Around 8.8 million TCR reads made up the full dataset.

V was cut by 4 bases and J by 3 bases, with 18 bases left in between. This CDR3 contains 16 residues. From germline, CDR1 is SGHVT and CDR2 SQSDAQ. Peripheral blood genomic DNA, not sorted cells or RNA, was the template. A mixed TRB-A/B primer pool amplified rearranged TRB by multiplex touch-down PCR. TCRdb reprocessed the multiplex PCR reads with MiXCR, giving one entry per CDR3 protein. The sample records some 9,900 distinct CDR3 sequences, around a third being singletons. The V call is TRBV7-4, the J call TRBJ2-5, with no clear D. This sequence originates from a human donor in good health. What was sequenced was blood. CDR3 sequence: CASSSPLAEAEETQYF. The CDR3, as DNA: TGTGCCAGCAGCTCGCCATTGGCTGAGGCGGAAGAGACCCAGTACTTC.